This T cell receptor (beta chain) was captured in a study of neurological immune-mediated disorders. TCRdb recomputed calls from the 5' RACE reads with MiXCR, one row per CDR3 protein. The top ten clones hold around 5.1% of a sample with over 50,000 distinct CDR3 sequences, around 5.1% of them seen once. This clonotype showed up many times. This clonotype was obtained from a human donor with multiple sclerosis. The donor label of this sample is uncertain. The source material was PBMCs.

The CDR3 loop reads CASRSATGYNEQFF. The CDR3 nucleotides are TGTGCCAGCAGGAGCGCGACAGGCTACAATGAGCAGTTCTTC. The chain couples TRBV12-3 or TRBV12-4 to TRBJ2-1; D might be TRBD1 (6 bases). The CDR3 loop spans 14 amino acids. Trimming took 6 bases from V and 3 from J, leaving 12 bases between them.